Listed here are 21 T cell receptor beta chains from one sample, sequenced in a study of T cell responses to AZD1222 COVID-19 vaccine. Profiling relied on immunoSEQ multiplex PCR, and the TCRdb table lists in-frame clones only, not all of them. The repertoire includes 180,000 or so clones, more than 75% of them detected once, and 25% to 30% sits in the top ten. The sample in question was peripheral blood, obtained 28 days after the second AZD1222 dose. The receptors stem from an adult who received the AZD1222 COVID-19 vaccine.

The J gene is TRBJ1-1, the V gene TRBV25-1, with D uncertain. This CDR3 contains 14 residues. Germline-derived CDR1 and CDR2 are MGHDK and SYGVNS. V lost 4 bases and J lost 6, with 15 bases in between. CDR3 loop: CASSVRNGLAEAFF. The CDR3 DNA reads as TGTGCCAGCAGTGTAAGGAATGGCTTGGCTGAAGCTTTCTTT. Using reference TRBV25-1 and TRBJ1-1 for the parts outside the CDR3, the full variable domain is EADIYQTPRYLVIGTGKKITLECSQTMGHDKMYWYQQDPGMELHLIHYSYGVNSTEKGDLSSESTVSRIRTEHFPLTLESARPSHTSQYLCASSVRNGLAEAFFGQGTRLTVV.

The chain recombines TRBV5-1 with TRBJ2-7; 9 nucleotides agree with TRBD2. Germline V lookup: CDR1 SGHRS, CDR2 YFSETQ. The CDR3 consists of 19 residues. Germline trimming cut 3 bases from V and 3 bases from J; bases unmatched to any gene: 19. The chain's CDR3 is CASSWGRASGTPTHYEQYF. CDR3 DNA sequence: TGCGCCAGCAGCTGGGGGCGGGCTAGCGGGACCCCAACCCACTACGAGCAGTACTTC.

This clone was seen a single time. This chain connects TRBV5-1 to TRBJ2-7, with TRBD1 as a possible D gene (6 bases). The CDR3 extends over 13 amino acids. V lost 1 base to trimming and J lost 5 bases, with 10 bases between them. The germline gives CDR1 SGHRS, CDR2 YFSETQ. The CDR3 nucleotides are TGCGCCAGCAGCTTGCAACAGGGCCACGAGCAGTACTTC. As protein: CASSLQQGHEQYF. Looking up the rest from reference TRBV5-1 and TRBJ2-7 gives the full variable domain: KAGVTQTPRYLIKTRGQQVTLSCSPISGHRSVSWYQQTPGQGLQFLFEYFSETQRNKGNFPGRFSGRQFSNSRSEMNVSTLELGDSALYLCASSLQQGHEQYFGPGTRLTVT.

V is TRBV28 and J is TRBJ2-5; either TRBD1 or TRBD2 may fit D (6 bases each). Trimming removed 2 bases from V and 5 bases from J, with 12 bases in between. The CDR3 length is 14 residues. Germline-derived CDR1 and CDR2 are MDHEN and SYDVKM. The CDR3 spells CASSLPGAGETQYF. The DNA for the CDR3 is TGTGCCAGCAGTTTACCGGGGGCGGGGGAGACCCAGTACTTC. Full variable domain (rest looked up from reference TRBV28 and TRBJ2-5): DVKVTQSSRYLVKRTGEKVFLECVQDMDHENMFWYRQDPGLGLRLIYFSYDVKMKEKGDIPEGYSVSREKKERFSLILESASTNQTSMYLCASSLPGAGETQYFGPGTRLLVL.

The V and J genes are TRBV11-2 and TRBJ1-6; D possibly corresponds to TRBD1 (5 bases). V gave up 5 bases and J gave up 0 bases, with 20 bases separating them. This CDR3 is 19 amino acids long. Germline V CDR1 and CDR2: SGHAT, FQNNGV. CDR3 DNA sequence: TGTGCCAGCAGCCACCCCCCGGGACGTAGGAGCTCCTATAATTCACCCCTCCACTTT. This sequence encodes CASSHPPGRRSSYNSPLHF.

This sequence joins TRBV30 and TRBJ2-1; D is unresolved. This CDR3 comprises 12 residues. Germline V gene data show CDR1 as GTSNPN and CDR2 as SVGIG (reference sequence). Trimming left V 2 bases short and J 4 bases short, with 6 bases between. CDR3 residues: CAWSPRYNEQFF. The CDR3 nucleotides are TGTGCCTGGAGTCCCCGATACAATGAGCAGTTCTTC.

CDR3 in DNA: TGTGCCAGCAACCCCGTTAGATCCTACGAGCAGTACTTC. Its protein product is CASNPVRSYEQYF. This rearrangement joins TRBV6-6 to TRBJ2-7; D is unresolved. Germline V gene sequence: CDR1 MNHNY, CDR2 SVGAGI (reference sequence). V was trimmed by 7 bases and J by 1 base, leaving 11 bases between them. This CDR3 has 13 amino acids.

CDR3 DNA: TGTGCCAGCAGCGTAGGGGTGGAGGGAAGTCCCACTGAAGCTTTCTTT. This sequence encodes CASSVGVEGSPTEAFF. V gene TRBV9 combines with J gene TRBJ1-1; no clear D gene. The CDR3 extends over 16 amino acids. V gave up 0 bases and J gave up 4 bases, with 16 bases separating them. Germline V gene sequence: CDR1 SGDLS, CDR2 YYNGEE.

The CDR3 bases are TGTGCCAGCAGCCCATCCCGGGACAGTAGCACAGATACGCAGTATTTT. Amino acid sequence: CASSPSRDSSTDTQYF. This chain connects TRBV3-1 (or the pseudogene TRBV3-2) to TRBJ2-3; 7 bases are shared with TRBD1. The germline V gene encodes CDR1 LGHDT and CDR2 YNNKEL (reference sequence). This CDR3 contains 16 residues. V trimming: 4 bases; J trimming: 0 bases; junction bases outside the gene matches: 7.

The J gene is TRBJ1-2, the V gene TRBV15; TRBD1 agrees at 9 bases. J was trimmed by 4 bases and V by 6 bases; bases with no gene match: 0. The germline CDR1 and CDR2 sequences are LNHNV and YYDKDF (reference sequence). This CDR3 has 12 residues. The CDR3 region has the DNA TGTGCCACCAGGACAGGGGGCTATGGCTACACCTTC. Its protein is CATRTGGYGYTF.

The chain has TRBV7-3 and TRBJ2-1; the D is unclear. V was trimmed by 0 bases and J by 6 bases, leaving 3 bases between them. The length of the CDR3 is 12 residues. The V gene's germline CDR1 is SGHTA and CDR2 FQGTGA. CDR3 protein: CASSLTPNEQFF. CDR3 DNA sequence: TGTGCCAGCAGCTTAACTCCCAATGAGCAGTTCTTC.

V and J are TRBV7-8 and TRBJ2-5; possibly TRBD2 for D (5 bases). V gave up 2 bases and J gave up 2 bases, with 15 bases separating them. Germline V gives CDR1 SGHVS, CDR2 FQNEAQ. This CDR3 has 16 residues. CDR3 amino acids: CASSLQSGGQQETQYF. CDR3 DNA sequence: TGTGCCAGCAGCTTACAATCGGGCGGGCAGCAAGAGACCCAGTACTTC.

This chain links TRBV4-1 with TRBJ2-5; 11 bases agree with TRBD2. Germline CDR1 is MGHRA and CDR2 is YSYEKL. V lost 2 bases and J lost 1; bases outside the gene matches: 9. This CDR3 is built from 18 residues. For the CDR3, the DNA is TGCGCCAGCAGCCAACGAAGTTCTACTAGCGGGGGCCAAGAGACCCAGTACTTC. Protein: CASSQRSSTSGGQETQYF.

The gene calls are TRBV14 and TRBJ2-1; D is perhaps TRBD2 (5 bases). CDR3 length equals 12 residues. The germline CDR1 and CDR2 sequences are SGHDN and FVKESK. Deletions cut 4 bases from V and 12 bases from J, with 13 bases between. The CDR3 spells CASSLTNGRQFF. In DNA form, the CDR3 reads TGTGCCAGCAGCCTGACTAACGGACGGCAGTTCTTC. Combining the CDR3 with reference TRBV14 and TRBJ2-1 gives the whole variable domain EAGVTQFPSHSVIEKGQTVTLRCDPISGHDNLYWYRRVMGKEIKFLLHFVKESKQDESGMPNNRFLAERTGGTYSTLKVQPAELEDSGVYFCASSLTNGRQFFGPGTRLTVL.

The J gene is TRBJ2-1, the V gene TRBV7-2; perhaps TRBD2 as D (5 bases). V shed 5 bases and J shed 7 bases, with 9 bases lying between them. CDR3 size: 12 residues. Germline V gives CDR1 SGHTA, CDR2 FQGNSA. The chain's CDR3 is CASSPTRNEQFF. DNA for the CDR3: TGTGCCAGCAGCCCTACTAGGAATGAGCAGTTCTTC.

This chain connects TRBV4-3 to TRBJ2-5, with D tentatively TRBD1 (6 bases). Trimming cost V 0 bases and J 4 bases, with 18 bases left between them. The CDR3 consists of 17 residues. The V gene's germline CDR1 is LGHNA and CDR2 YSLEER. The CDR3 nucleotides read TGCGCCAGCAGCCAAGATTCCGTGGGGCAAGGGGGAGAGACCCAGTACTTC. Its translation: CASSQDSVGQGGETQYF.

V gene TRBV5-1 combines with J gene TRBJ2-3; the match to TRBD2 covers 10 bases. Trimming took 3 bases from V and 0 from J; bases not matched to a gene: 10. The V gene's germline CDR1 is SGHRS and CDR2 YFSETQ. The CDR3 consists of 18 residues. CDR3 nucleotide sequence: TGCGCCAGCAGCTCGGGACTAGCGATCGTATCTAGCACAGATACGCAGTATTTT. Protein: CASSSGLAIVSSTDTQYF. The full variable domain, rest sourced from reference TRBV5-1 and TRBJ2-3, is KAGVTQTPRYLIKTRGQQVTLSCSPISGHRSVSWYQQTPGQGLQFLFEYFSETQRNKGNFPGRFSGRQFSNSRSEMNVSTLELGDSALYLCASSSGLAIVSSTDTQYFGPGTRLTVL.

The V and J genes are TRBV28 and TRBJ1-1; the D gene is possibly TRBD1 (5 bases). CDR1 is MDHEN, CDR2 SYDVKM, per germline. This CDR3 contains 14 residues. Trimming cost V 1 base and J 6 bases, with 12 bases left between them. Written as DNA, the CDR3 is TGTGCCAGCAGTTTATCCATAAGGGGTTCTGAAGCTTTCTTT. Amino acids: CASSLSIRGSEAFF.

V and J are TRBV4-3 and TRBJ1-1; D perhaps matches TRBD1 (5 bases). Germline lookup yields CDR1 LGHNA and CDR2 YSLEER. V was clipped by 4 bases and J by 4 bases, with 13 bases between them. The CDR3 sequence is 14 residues long. The CDR3 is CASSPERGSTEAFF. In DNA, the CDR3 is TGCGCCAGCAGCCCAGAGAGGGGAAGCACTGAAGCTTTCTTT.

The chain is built from TRBV6-5 and TRBJ1-1, with 7 nucleotides matching TRBD1. V lost 2 bases, J lost 10 bases, and 16 bases stayed unmatched. The CDR3 spans 16 residues. In germline, CDR1 is MNHEY, CDR2 SVGAGI. For the CDR3, the DNA is TGTGCCAGCAGTTACGGGGGCAGGGGGAAAAGTAAGGTAGCTTTCTTT. Protein sequence: CASSYGGRGKSKVAFF.

The V gene is TRBV28, the J gene TRBJ2-7; 8 bases are shared with TRBD2. Germline CDR1 reads MDHEN; CDR2 reads SYDVKM. The CDR3 loop spans 14 amino acids. J lost 2 bases, V lost 2 bases, and 2 bases had no gene match. CDR3 region: CASSLVAGPYEQYF. DNA for the CDR3: TGTGCCAGCAGTTTAGTAGCGGGGCCCTACGAGCAGTACTTC.